The 27 T cell receptor beta chains below come from one sample, sequenced in a study of tumor-infiltrating lymphocytes in oesophageal squamous cell carcinoma. TCRdb re-analysed the PCR reads in MiXCR, keeping a single row per CDR3 protein. Among about 13,000 distinct CDR3 sequences listed, about 50% were seen once. Specimen: blood. The receptors come from a male donor with esophageal squamous cell carcinoma.

With regard to this clonotype: A much bigger clone sits one base away, suggesting this may be a read error. The chain joins TRBV28 to TRBJ2-1; 9 bases are shared with TRBD2. The end of the DNA is better explained by TRBJ2-7, so the J call may be wrong. The CDR3 is 20 amino acids. Germline V gene data show CDR1 as MDHEN and CDR2 as SYDVKM. The CDR3 sequence is CASSSVWREGGASSYNEQYF. The CDR3 DNA is TGTGCCAGCAGTTCTGTTTGGCGGGAGGGGGGCGCGAGCTCCTACAATGAGCAGTACTTC.

The table lists this clonotype with many counts. The V and J genes are TRBV6-2 or TRBV6-3 and TRBJ2-3; D is ambiguous. The V and J ends lost 4 bases and 4 bases respectively, with 12 bases between them. The length of the CDR3 is 14 residues. The germline V gene encodes CDR1 MNHEY and CDR2 SVGEGT. The CDR3 DNA sequence: TGTGCCAGCAGTTTGGGGATAGTTTCAGATACGCAGTATTTT. It is translated as CASSLGIVSDTQYF.

Relative to its sample, this clonotype is medium-sized. The V gene is TRBV28, the J gene TRBJ2-7, with TRBD1 as a possible D gene (6 bases). Trimming stripped 8 bases from V and 9 bases from J, with 20 bases between. CDR1 and CDR2 from the germline V gene are MDHEN and SYDVKM. CDR3 size: 13 residues. CDR3 residues: CASLDRSYEGQYF. The CDR3 region has the DNA TGTGCCAGCCTCGACAGGAGCTACGAGGGGCAGTACTTC.

The CDR3 region is CASSIAGTGFREQFF. DNA of the CDR3: TGTGCCAGCAGTATCGCCGGGACAGGTTTCCGCGAGCAGTTCTTC. The chain carries TRBV6-1 and TRBJ2-1, with 8 bases lining up with TRBD1. Germline V lookup: CDR1 MNHNS, CDR2 SASEGT. With V trimmed by 5 bases and J by 10 bases, 13 bases remained unmatched. The CDR3 sequence is 15 residues long.

The chain combines TRBV7-2 with TRBJ2-4; D tentatively reads TRBD1 or TRBD2 (5 bases each). Trimming stripped 1 base from V and 0 bases from J, with 13 bases between. The germline CDR1 and CDR2 sequences are SGHTA and FQGNSA. This CDR3 has 17 residues. CDR3 sequence reads: CASSLGWGTLAKNIQYF. The CDR3 DNA is TGTGCCAGCAGCTTAGGATGGGGGACCCTAGCCAAAAACATTCAGTACTTC.

The V gene is TRBV6-1, the J gene TRBJ2-6, with 9 nucleotides matching TRBD2. The germline CDR1 and CDR2 sequences are MNHNS and SASEGT. Unmatched junction bases numbered 6, after V lost 7 bases and J lost 2 bases. The CDR3 length is 16 residues. In nucleotides, the CDR3 is TGTGCCAGCAAGGAGTTAGCGGGAGCTGGGGCCAACGTCCTGACTTTC. Translation gives CASKELAGAGANVLTF.

CDR3 sequence reads: CASSEGLAGGTDTQYF. Here the CDR3 DNA reads TGTGCCAGCAGCGAAGGACTAGCGGGAGGGACAGATACGCAGTATTTT. The chain carries TRBV7-3 and TRBJ2-3; 15 nucleotides align to TRBD2. The CDR3 is 16 residues long. Per the germline V gene, CDR1 is SGHTA and CDR2 is FQGTGA. The trim removed 5 bases at V and 3 bases at J, leaving 3 bases unmatched.

This clonotype showed up just a few times. The chain has TRBV2 and TRBJ2-7; 11 bases agree with TRBD2. With 6 bases clipped from V and 7 bases from J, the junction kept 8 bases outside the gene matches. Germline lookup yields CDR1 SNHLY and CDR2 FYNNEI. This CDR3 has 14 amino acids. The CDR3 sequence: CASRRTSGSHEQYF. As DNA, the CDR3 is TGTGCCAGCAGACGGACTAGCGGGTCCCATGAGCAGTACTTC.

The chain has TRBV7-8 and TRBJ2-4; maybe TRBD1 (6 bases). The J call is in doubt because the DNA end fits TRBJ2-7 better. This CDR3 comprises 12 residues. Per the germline V gene, CDR1 is SGHVS and CDR2 is FQNEAQ. The CDR3 is CASSPWTDEQYF. CDR3 DNA sequence: TGTGCCAGCAGCCCGTGGACAGACGAGCAGTACTTC.

This clonotype ranks as medium-sized. The J gene is TRBJ2-7, the V gene TRBV7-3; maybe TRBD2 (6 bases). The CDR3 consists of 15 residues. V was pared by 5 bases and J by 7 bases, with 21 bases between. Germline assignment: CDR1 SGHTA and CDR2 FQGTGA. The CDR3 here is CASSPFSRGGGEQYF. The CDR3, as DNA: TGTGCCAGCAGCCCATTTTCGCGTGGGGGAGGTGAGCAGTACTTC.

Concerning this clonotype itself: This may stem from a read error, because a much larger clone lies one nucleotide away. J is TRBJ2-7 and V is TRBV6-6, with D possibly matching TRBD2 (6 bases). The end of the DNA fits TRBJ2-1 better, so the J call may be wrong. This CDR3 contains 14 residues. Germline CDR1 and CDR2: MNHNY and SVGAGI (reference sequence). Here the CDR3 reads CASSVSGASYEQFF. The CDR3 region has the DNA TGTGCCAGCAGTGTATCGGGAGCAAGCTACGAGCAGTTCTTC.

This chain links TRBV7-8 with TRBJ2-5; unclear D gene. The tail of the sequence fits TRBJ2-7 better, so the J call may be wrong. CDR3 length: 14 residues. Germline V gene sequence: CDR1 SGHVS, CDR2 FQNEAQ. CDR3 protein: CARKPDYYSYEQYF. DNA for the CDR3: TGTGCCCGCAAGCCGGATTACTACTCCTACGAGCAGTACTTC.

The V call is TRBV20-1, the J call TRBJ2-1; D is uncertain. The DNA end is more similar to TRBJ2-5, so the J call may be wrong. Germline values: CDR1 DFQATT, CDR2 SNEGSKA (reference sequence). This CDR3 has 14 residues. CDR3 bases: TGCAGTGCTTCCGACCAAACGTACCAAGAGACCCAGTACTTC. This encodes CSASDQTYQETQYF.

The chain has TRBV11-3 and TRBJ2-5; D gene unclear. Germline CDR1 SGHNT, CDR2 YENEEA. V dropped 1 base and J dropped 2 bases, with 11 bases sitting between them. CDR3 length equals 15 residues. The CDR3 loop is CASSLVKRCQETQYF. The CDR3 nucleotides read TGTGCCAGCAGCTTAGTTAAGCGTTGTCAAGAGACCCAGTACTTC.

V usage is TRBV19 and J usage is TRBJ2-3; TRBD2 matches 10 bases. The DNA end is more similar to TRBJ2-5, so the J call may be wrong. Germline lookup yields CDR1 LNHDA and CDR2 SQIVND (reference sequence). The CDR3 loop spans 17 amino acids. The CDR3, as DNA: TGTGCCAGTAGTCCCTGGGGGGCTAGCGGGAGATGGGAGACCCAGTACTTC. Protein sequence: CASSPWGASGRWETQYF.

This clonotype was picked up one time. The V call is TRBV7-8, the J call TRBJ2-6; the D is unclear. The J call is doubtful: the DNA matches TRBJ2-5 better. The V gene's germline CDR1 is SGHVS and CDR2 FQNEAQ. CDR3 size: 12 residues. CDR3 in DNA: TGTGCCAGCAGCTTGAATGAAGAGACCCAGTACTTC. It translates to CASSLNEETQYF.

The genes are TRBV11-1 and TRBJ2-3; TRBD2 matches at 11 bases. V shed 4 bases and J 4 bases; nucleotides not matched to a gene: 13. Per the germline V gene, CDR1 is SGHAT and CDR2 is FQDESV (reference sequence). The CDR3 has 18 amino acids. The CDR3 spells CASSSQALLAGVADTQYF. The CDR3 nucleotides are TGTGCCAGCAGCTCCCAGGCCTTACTAGCGGGAGTAGCAGATACGCAGTATTTT.

A single count supports this clonotype. As the CDR3 is not closed by the conserved phenylalanine or tryptophan, this likely results from a read error. Because the CDR3's place on the DNA is in doubt, the DNA is left out and the CDR3 is given as listed by TCRdb. The rearrangement uses TRBV12-3 or TRBV12-4 and TRBJ1-1; the table assigns TRBD1, which was not confirmed against the DNA. The CDR3 spans 15 amino acids, including both terminal residues. The CDR3 loop is CASSTRQRGEQFFGQ.

V usage is TRBV12-3 or TRBV12-4 and J usage is TRBJ2-1; 7 bases map to TRBD1. Trimming took 4 bases from V and 6 from J; bases not matched to a gene: 9. This CDR3 spans 15 amino acids. The CDR3 region is CASSYRQGDLNEQFF. The CDR3 bases are TGTGCCAGCAGTTACCGACAGGGAGATCTCAATGAGCAGTTCTTC.

This clonotype was seen a handful of times. J is TRBJ2-3 and V is TRBV7-6, with 15 bases identical to TRBD2. The junction had 8 bases not matched to a gene; V was cut back by 5 bases and J by 2 bases. Germline V gene sequence: CDR1 SGHVS, CDR2 FNYEAQ. The CDR3 loop spans 18 amino acids. The CDR3 is CASSLGLAGGQVTDTQYF. DNA of the CDR3: TGTGCCAGCAGCCTCGGACTAGCGGGAGGGCAAGTCACAGATACGCAGTATTTT.

The chain employs TRBV5-6 and TRBJ2-3, with 11 bases fitting TRBD2. Germline assignment: CDR1 SGHDT and CDR2 YYEEEE. The J segment lost 1 base and the V segment lost 4 bases, leaving 8 bases of the junction unmatched. This CDR3 region has 17 residues. The CDR3: CASSDQLAGVGTDTQYF. CDR3 DNA sequence: TGTGCCAGCAGCGATCAACTAGCGGGAGTTGGCACAGATACGCAGTATTTT.

V gene TRBV19 combines with J gene TRBJ1-1; D remains unclear. V was shortened by 11 bases and J by 1 base, with 14 bases between the two germline ends. The germline CDR1 and CDR2 sequences are LNHDA and SQIVND (reference sequence). The CDR3 length is 13 residues. The CDR3 spells CASSTRQNTEAFF. CDR3 DNA: TGTGCCTCCTCTACTAGACAGAACACTGAAGCTTTCTTT.

J is TRBJ2-5 and V is TRBV7-2; TRBD1 is a possible D gene (6 bases). The CDR3 loop spans 12 amino acids. Germline values: CDR1 SGHTA, CDR2 FQGNSA. V was trimmed by 6 bases and J by 9 bases, leaving 14 bases between them. CDR3 loop: CASSPDAGAQYF. CDR3 DNA sequence: TGTGCCAGCAGTCCAGACGCAGGGGCCCAGTACTTC.

This clonotype was seen a few times. The V gene is TRBV5-6, the J gene TRBJ1-1; D possibly corresponds to TRBD1 (6 bases). Between the trimmed V and J ends, which lost 4 bases and 7 bases, there was a span of 17 bases. This CDR3 contains 14 residues. The germline V gene encodes CDR1 SGHDT and CDR2 YYEEEE. CDR3 sequence reads: CASSVGGKYVEAFF. The CDR3 coding sequence is TGTGCCAGCAGCGTAGGGGGGAAATATGTTGAAGCTTTCTTT.

The rearrangement links TRBV5-6 to TRBJ1-5; unclear D gene. Germline V lookup: CDR1 SGHDT, CDR2 YYEEEE. Trimming left V 0 bases short and J 9 bases short, with 7 bases between. This CDR3 contains 12 residues. CDR3 in amino acids: CASSLVGSPQHF. CDR3 in DNA: TGTGCCAGCAGCTTGGTCGGGTCGCCCCAGCATTTT.

The V call is TRBV6-9, the J call TRBJ2-1; D may be TRBD2 (5 bases). This CDR3 has 13 residues. Trimming left V 3 bases short and J 9 bases short, with 12 bases between. CDR1 is MNHGY, CDR2 SVAAGI, per germline. The CDR3 bases are TGTGCCAGCAGTTACTCGAACCGGGGTGAGCAGTTCTTC. It translates to CASSYSNRGEQFF.

A word on this clonotype: Here the CDR3 omits its conserved ending phenylalanine or tryptophan, so a read error is the likely source. Because the CDR3's place on the DNA is in doubt, the DNA is left out and the CDR3 is given as listed by TCRdb. The gene calls are TRBV6-6 and TRBJ2-1; the tabulated D call, TRBD2, remains unverified against the DNA. Germline values: CDR1 MNHNY, CDR2 SVGAGI (reference sequence). The CDR3 contains 16 residues when both ends are counted. The CDR3 sequence: CASSFGQHNSPLHFGN.